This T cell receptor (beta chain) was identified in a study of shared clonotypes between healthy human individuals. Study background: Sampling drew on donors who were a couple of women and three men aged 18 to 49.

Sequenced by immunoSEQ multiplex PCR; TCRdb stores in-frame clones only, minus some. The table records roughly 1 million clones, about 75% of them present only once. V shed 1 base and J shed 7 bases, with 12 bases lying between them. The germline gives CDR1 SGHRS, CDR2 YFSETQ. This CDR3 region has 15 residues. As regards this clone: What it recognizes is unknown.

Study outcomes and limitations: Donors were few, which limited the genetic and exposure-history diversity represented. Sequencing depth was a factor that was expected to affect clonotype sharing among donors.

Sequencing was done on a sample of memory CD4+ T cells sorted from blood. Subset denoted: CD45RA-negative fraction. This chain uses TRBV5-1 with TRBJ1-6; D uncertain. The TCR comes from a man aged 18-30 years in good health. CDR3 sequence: CASSLTTLGNSPLHF. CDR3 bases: TGCGCCAGCAGCTTGACCACCCTAGGGAATTCACCCCTCCACTTT. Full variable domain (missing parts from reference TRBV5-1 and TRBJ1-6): KAGVTQTPRYLIKTRGQQVTLSCSPISGHRSVSWYQQTPGQGLQFLFEYFSETQRNKGNFPGRFSGRQFSNSRSEMNVSTLELGDSALYLCASSLTTLGNSPLHFGNGTRLTVT.